The subject of this entry is one T cell receptor (beta chain). The sample belongs to a study of CD8 T cells in Susac syndrome. RNA in amounts of roughly 0.5 to 1 ug was reverse transcribed with random hexamers. TCRdb passed the immunoSEQ multiplex PCR reads through MiXCR, listing each CDR3 protein once. Of about 160,000 distinct CDR3 sequences listed, roughly 95% are singletons. The clonotype was recovered from a human donor in good health. Sequencing was performed on CD4+ T cells from PBMCs.

The CDR3, as DNA: TGCGCCAGCAGCTTGGGCGGGGAAGGAGATACGCAGTATTTT. It yields the protein CASSLGGEGDTQYF. This chain links TRBV5-1 with TRBJ2-3; D perhaps matches TRBD2 (6 bases). There are 14 residues in the CDR3. Germline values: CDR1 SGHRS, CDR2 YFSETQ. Trimming left V 0 bases short and J 5 bases short, with 10 bases between.